The clone carrying this T cell receptor (beta chain) was counted a single time. This sample is drawn from a study of cytomegalovirus exposure and HLA in healthy donors. V dropped 6 bases and J dropped 7; count of bases not matched to a gene: 3. The CDR3 is made up of 14 amino acids. Germline CDR1 and CDR2: LNHDA and SQIVND (reference sequence). Researchers ran the PCR with 60 Vbeta and 13 Jbeta primers. The assay was immunoSEQ multiplex PCR, and TCRdb's table has in-frame clones only and misses some. This sample has hundreds of thousands of clones, with approximately 70% found just once. The origin of this receptor is a female donor in good health and CMV-seronegative. The rearrangement links TRBV19 to TRBJ2-4, with TRBD2 matching over 13 bases. Sequencing input: PBMCs. The DNA of the CDR3 is TGTGCCAGTAGACTAGCGGGAGGGAGGAACATTCAGTACTTC. Translating gives CASRLAGGRNIQYF.